The present TCR beta chain was sequenced within a study of T cells after posttransplantation cyclophosphamide (dated by TCRdb to 2016 to 2017). In terms of the full investigation: Using TRB sequencing, the study followed how the T cell repertoire rebuilt after myeloablative bone marrow transplantation with posttransplantation cyclophosphamide given as GVHD prophylaxis. Public TRB sequences were searched against a database of over 3,600 sequences associated with responses to pathogens, tumor antigens, self-antigens and alloantigens. Samples from about 35 PTCy-treated patients, along with samples from about 17 of their related bone marrow donors, underwent antigen receptor sequencing. Because TRA and TRB clonality were tightly correlated in 8 or 9 samples, subsequent TCR analyses were focused on TRB only. In 3 patients, TRB sequencing was also performed on up to about 3 more blood samples taken 2 to 5.2 years after transplant, and in a handful of patients, pretransplant blood was also TRB-sequenced. Blood from every one of the 30 to 40 PTCy patients who had 1-year posttransplant specimens underwent TRB sequencing.

The CDR3 has 14 amino acids, counting the end cysteine and phenylalanine. The kept DNA is CDR3 alone, 42 bases in frame from the first base. For this clone: The antigen it binds to is not known. No per-base quality is available; no much larger clone lies one base away.

TRB sequencing was run on genomic DNA with either the immunoSEQ assay at survey resolution or the hsTCRB kit. In the source study's methods: The immunoSEQ software handled the initial read processing, while the LymphoSeq R package was used for the repertoire analyses. For each TRB dataset, clonality was calculated as 1 minus normalized Shannon entropy, and the Gini coefficient was computed as well. To infer phenotypes in unsorted samples, TRB sequences from sorted subsets of the recipient or donor were mapped onto the unsorted samples of the same recipient. The source is immuneACCESS, and TCRdb retained only in-frame sequences with V and J called. Part of the clones is not carried over; for the studies checked, unresolved V genes explain less than half of this, and the remainder is unexplained. V, J and clone size are those of that table, while D and trimming were read from the DNA. The sample includes some 6,000 clones, with approximately 82% observed a single time. The ten largest clones take up about 26% of the sample.

This specimen's treatment or condition label, interpreted: high-dose cyclophosphamide on days +3 and +4 as single-agent GVHD prophylaxis. For conditioning, the PTCy patients got busulfan and fludarabine, then a related or unrelated marrow graft, followed by cyclophosphamide on days +3 and +4. The PTCy-treated patients were enrolled in a prospective multi-institutional clinical trial. Peripheral blood and bone marrow mononuclear cells were isolated by Ficoll-Hypaque density centrifugation and were cryopreserved. CD4+ and CD8+ T cells, including naive and memory subsets, were sorted by FACS using a FACSAria II. Paper-wide results and their limitations: Donor-recipient similarity was low at 1-2 months but rose over the first year, and later blood repertoires were often dominated by donor CD8+ memory clones. Across approximately 45 patients, TRB clonality was highly associated with recipient CMV seropositivity and CMV reactivation, and PTCy diversity was similar to diversity in CNI/methotrexate controls. The TRB repertoires of T cells infiltrating skin or the GI tract showed only limited overlap with the TRB repertoires found in blood.

This TCR came from a female patient aged 50 to 65 who received an allogeneic stem cell transplant from a related donor, was CMV-positive, and had no GVHD. Following a transplant, a fraction of the T cells may be traceable to the graft donor. Sequencing used CD8+ T cells sorted from PBMCs, obtained approximately 1,500 days after allogeneic stem cell transplant with posttransplant cyclophosphamide. The chain joins TRBV21-1 to TRBJ2-4; the table gives TRBD1 as D, unverified against the DNA. TRBV21-1 is given as a pseudogene. The CDR3 is CASPRTGENCIQYF. The bases read TGTGCCAGCCCTAGGACAGGGGAGAATTGCATTCAGTACTTC.